The sequence of this T cell receptor (beta chain) was determined in a study of T-cell reconstitution after alpha-beta-depleted transplantation in children. Using unique molecular identifiers, the investigators prepared the TCRbeta library. TCRdb reprocessed the PCR reads with MiXCR, giving one entry per CDR3 protein. In the table there are over 200,000 distinct CDR3 sequences, about 9.5% of which are singletons. The V gene lost 4 bases and the J gene lost 4 bases, with 11 bases spanning the gap. The germline V gene has CDR1 SEHNR and CDR2 FQNEAQ (reference sequence). This CDR3 contains 13 residues. The receptor comes from a human donor who donated a stem cell graft to a child with acute lymphoblastic leukemia. V gene TRBV7-9 combines with J gene TRBJ2-7, with a weak D call TRBD1 (5 bases). The sample here was PBMCs from the stem cell graft donor, taken from the stem cell graft. In DNA form, the CDR3 reads TGTGCCAGCAGCTACTCCCAGGGTTACGAGCAGTACTTC. Encoded protein: CASSYSQGYEQYF.